This is a list of T cell receptor beta chains from one sample in a study of shared T cell receptors in the human thymus. Sequencing was performed with immunoSEQ multiplex PCR; in TCRdb, only in-frame clones are kept and a portion is missing. The repertoire has roughly 550,000 clones, approximately 80% of them found once; the top ten carry roughly 0.013%. The same data also contributed to another study, on human thymus T cells.

The sequencing input was thymocytes. All receptors come from a boy in the first two years of life with a congenital heart defect. CDR3s include the opening cysteine and the closing phenylalanine or tryptophan. Fields, in order: D gene, J gene, V gene, clone size, CDR3 DNA, CDR3 protein. The D gene is left open where the match is weak. Size is omitted from some rows. Given values are once, few, many or a class for expanded clones.

NA	TRBJ2-7	TRBV4-3	NA	TGCGCCAGCAGCCCACGGGACTCTTTTTACGAGCAGTACTTC	CASSPRDSFYEQYF
TRBD2	TRBJ2-2	TRBV18	NA	TGTGCCAGCTCACCCTGGAGCGGGAGATCCACCGGGGAGCTGTTTTTT	CASSPWSGRSTGELFF
NA	TRBJ2-7	TRBV7-2	NA	TGTGCCAGCAGCTCCCCCCCCCTGGGCCCCTACGAGCAGTACTTC	CASSSPPLGPYEQYF
NA	TRBJ1-5	TRBV4-2	NA	TGTGCCAGCAGCCAAGATCGTCCCGAGTCGGGAGATCCCCAGCATTTT	CASSQDRPESGDPQHF
NA	TRBJ2-1	TRBV7-9	NA	TGTGCCAGCAGCCTATTAGCCCATGAGCAGTTCTTC	CASSLLAHEQFF
TRBD2	TRBJ2-7	TRBV15	NA	TGTGCCACCAGCAGCTCGGATACTAGCGGGAGCTACGAGCAGTACTTC	CATSSSDTSGSYEQYF
NA	TRBJ2-5	TRBV18	NA	TGTGCCAGCTCACCACCGAAACCGGGACTCTCGTTGGAGACCCAGTACTTC	CASSPPKPGLSLETQYF
NA	TRBJ2-2	TRBV19	NA	TGTGCCAGTAGTATCGGAGATACCGGGGAGCTGTTTTTT	CASSIGDTGELFF
TRBD1	TRBJ2-7	TRBV5-1	NA	TGCGCCAGCAGCCCTGGACAGGCGTTCTACGAGCAGTACTTC	CASSPGQAFYEQYF
NA	TRBJ1-2	TRBV28	NA	TGTGCCAGCAGTGTCTATGGCCAGGGCTATGGCTACACCTTC	CASSVYGQGYGYTF
NA	TRBJ2-6	TRBV2	NA	TGTGCCAGCAGTGAAACCCCTTGGGGGGACCGAGGTGGGGCCAACGTCCTGACTTTC	CASSETPWGDRGGANVLTF
TRBD1	TRBJ2-7	TRBV2	NA	TGTGCCAGCAGTGCAGGGGGCGACGAGCAGTACTTC	CASSAGGDEQYF
TRBD1	TRBJ1-1	TRBV29-1	NA	TGCAGCGTCGCCCTCCTCCGGGAAGACAGGGAGAACACTGAAGCTTTCTTT	CSVALLREDRENTEAFF
NA	TRBJ1-1	TRBV29-1	NA	TGCAGCGTTGGTGGGACACCAAGTATGAACACTGAAGCTTTCTTT	CSVGGTPSMNTEAFF
TRBD1	TRBJ2-7	TRBV4-3	NA	TGCGCCAGCAGCCATGATGCCCGGGGACAGGGGGGCTACGAGCAGTACTTC	CASSHDARGQGGYEQYF
TRBD1	TRBJ1-4	TRBV7-8	NA	TGTGCCAGCAGCTTAACTACAGGGGGCTATGAAAAACTGTTTTTT	CASSLTTGGYEKLFF
NA	TRBJ1-4	TRBV4-1	NA	TGCGCCAGCAGCCCCCTTAGAGGAGGGGCCCGGGGAACTAATGAAAAACTGTTTTTT	CASSPLRGGARGTNEKLFF
TRBD2	TRBJ2-7	TRBV5-1	once	TGCGCCAGCAGCTTTACTAGCGGGGAGGAATTTTCCTACGAGCAGTACTTC	CASSFTSGEEFSYEQYF
TRBD2	TRBJ2-2	TRBV5-4	NA	TGTGCCAGCAGCCGGGGAGGGGTGACTAGCGGGGCGAACACCGGGGAGCTGTTTTTT	CASSRGGVTSGANTGELFF
TRBD2	TRBJ2-5	TRBV2	NA	TGTGCCAGCAGTGAGGGGCCTAGCGGGAGGACGAAACAAGAGACCCAGTACTTC	CASSEGPSGRTKQETQYF